This TCR beta chain was sequenced in a study of tissue T cells after allogeneic stem cell transplantation. Study background: Enrolled prospectively were adult allogeneic hematopoietic cell transplant recipients whose graft-versus-host disease was steroid-refractory. Where cell numbers permitted, CD3+ T cells were sorted from preserved blood and marrow.

The CDR3 contains 12 residues. The ends were cut back, 5 bases at V and 2 bases at J, with 7 bases in the middle. The germline CDR1 and CDR2 sequences are SGHVS and FQNEAQ. Libraries were prepared by immunoSEQ multiplex PCR; TCRdb keeps only in-frame clonotypes and omits some of them. Found here are 26,000 or so clones, 91% of them singletons; the top ten hold about 2%. This clone appeared once. The clonotype originates from a male donor older than 55 who later had graft-versus-host disease after an allogeneic stem cell transplant. Sequenced material: blood, taken before transplantation. The chain uses TRBV7-8 and TRBJ2-7, with D unresolved. CDR3 bases: TGTGCCAGCAGCCGTATCCCCTACGAGCAGTACTTC. Its translation: CASSRIPYEQYF.